This entry features one T cell receptor beta chain sequence. The target antigen is unknown. Amplification used 60 Vbeta primers and 13 Jbeta primers. Assay: immunoSEQ multiplex PCR; the TCRdb copy retains only in-frame clones and omits some. The table lists more than 80,000 clones, more than 75% of them singletons. These data belong to a study of cytomegalovirus exposure and HLA in healthy donors. The overall study: One earlier analysis, a look at 150 million to 200 million T cells, found approximately 120 million unique TCR beta sequences. Study-wide findings and caveats: An analysis was carried out later, and it reportedly showed fewer N-insertions in an Asian-associated ancestry cluster than the roughly 700-donor mean. Owing to their indistinguishability, certain V segments, notably TRBV6-2 and TRBV6-3, were excluded. A missense DCLRE1C variant was associated with V- and J-gene trimming of TCR beta chains in a later analysis, and an independent cohort replicated the association.

V lost 0 bases, J lost 1 base, and 6 bases stayed unmatched. CDR1 is ENHRY and CDR2 is SYGVKD in the germline V gene. The CDR3 extends over 17 amino acids. This sequence was found in a woman aged 50 to 65 in good health and CMV-seropositive. This rearrangement joins TRBV10-3 to TRBJ2-3; 8 nucleotides agree with TRBD2. The specimen was PBMCs. The CDR3 region is CAISESSSSGGTDTQYF. In nucleotides, the CDR3 is TGTGCCATCAGTGAGTCGAGTAGTAGCGGGGGCACAGATACGCAGTATTTT.